Sequencing of this TCR beta chain was carried out in a study of shared clonotypes between healthy human individuals. The study, taken as a whole, reports: Blood alone was sampled, and tissue repertoires likely differ.

Negatively enriched CD4+ T cells were divided by CD45RA into naive and memory. Points on this clone: Its antigen is unknown.

The repertoire was sequenced with immunoSEQ multiplex PCR; TCRdb's copy has only in-frame clones and lacks some. The sample holds some 1,100,000 clones, 75% to 85% seen once. Germline CDR1 reads SGHAT; CDR2 reads FQNNGV. V was clipped by 5 bases and J by 4 bases; unmatched bases: 8. The CDR3 extends over 16 amino acids. This chain uses TRBV11-2 with TRBJ1-3; 10 bases match TRBD1. The receptor's source is a man between 18 and 35 years old in good health. Some clones in this sample may be carry-over from other donors' samples. The source material was memory CD4+ T cells from PBMCs. The subset denotes: CD45RA-negative fraction. Here the CDR3 reads CASSPRTGGAGNTIYF. CDR3 DNA: TGTGCCAGCAGCCCACGGACAGGGGGAGCAGGAAACACCATATATTTT.